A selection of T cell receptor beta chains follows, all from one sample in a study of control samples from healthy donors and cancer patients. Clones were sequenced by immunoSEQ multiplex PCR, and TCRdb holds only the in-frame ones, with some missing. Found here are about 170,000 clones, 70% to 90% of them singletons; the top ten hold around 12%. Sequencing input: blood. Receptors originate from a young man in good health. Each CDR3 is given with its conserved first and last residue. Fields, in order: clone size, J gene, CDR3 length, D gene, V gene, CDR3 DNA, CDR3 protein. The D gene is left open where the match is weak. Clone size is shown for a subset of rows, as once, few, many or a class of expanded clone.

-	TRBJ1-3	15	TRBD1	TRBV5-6	TGTGCCAGCAGCTTAATGACAGGGGCTGGAAACACCATATATTTT	CASSLMTGAGNTIYF
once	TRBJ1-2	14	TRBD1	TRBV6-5	TGTGCCAGCAGTTACCAGGGGGCGCCTGATGGCTACACCTTC	CASSYQGAPDGYTF
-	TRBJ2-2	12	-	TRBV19	TGTGCCAGTAGTATTTTGCTCGGGGAGCTGTTTTTT	CASSILLGELFF
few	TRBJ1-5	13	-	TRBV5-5	TGTGCCAGCAGCTTGGGGTCTAGAGAGCCCCAGCATTTT	CASSLGSREPQHF
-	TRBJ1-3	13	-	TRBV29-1	TGCAGCGTTCGGGGCCACTCTGGAAACACCATATATTTT	CSVRGHSGNTIYF
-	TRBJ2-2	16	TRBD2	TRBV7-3	TGTGCCAGCAGCCCAGCGGGAAAGGGAAGCACCGGGGAGCTGTTTTTT	CASSPAGKGSTGELFF
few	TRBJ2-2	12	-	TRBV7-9	TGTGCCAGCAGCTTAGTAACCGGGGAGCTGTTTTTT	CASSLVTGELFF
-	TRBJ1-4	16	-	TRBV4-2	TGTGCCAGCAGCCAAGAGTCGAGGGTCAGGAATGAAAAACTGTTTTTT	CASSQESRVRNEKLFF
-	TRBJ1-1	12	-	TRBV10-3	TGTGCCATCAGTGAGCCGGGACAAGTGTCCTTCTTT	CAISEPGQVSFF
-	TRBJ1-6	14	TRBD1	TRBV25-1	TGTGCCAGCAGTCGGACAGGTAGTGGGTCACCCCTCCACTTT	CASSRTGSGSPLHF
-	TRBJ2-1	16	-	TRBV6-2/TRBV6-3	TGTGCCAGCAGTTACTCGATAGGGGTCGAGTGGAATGAGCAGTTCTTC	CASSYSIGVEWNEQFF
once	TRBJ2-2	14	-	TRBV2	TGTGCCACCAGACCGGACGCGAACACCGGGGAGCTGTTTTTT	CATRPDANTGELFF
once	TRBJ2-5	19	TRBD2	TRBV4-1	TGCGCCAGCAGCCAAGAGGAGGTGAGCGGGGGCGCCCCTCAGGAGACCCAGTACTTC	CASSQEEVSGGAPQETQYF
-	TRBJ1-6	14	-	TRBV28	TGTGCCAGCAGTCTCCGGACAGCCTATTCACCCCTCCACTTT	CASSLRTAYSPLHF
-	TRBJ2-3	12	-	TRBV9	TGTGCCAGCAGCGGGCTCACAGATACGCAGTATTTT	CASSGLTDTQYF
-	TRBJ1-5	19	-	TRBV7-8	TGTGCCAGCAGCTCAAAGGCCCCAGGGGAACCTTCTAGCAATCAGCCCCAGCATTTT	CASSSKAPGEPSSNQPQHF
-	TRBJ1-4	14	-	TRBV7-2	TGTGCCAGCAGTCTTAGGACAAAGAATGAAAAACTGTTTTTT	CASSLRTKNEKLFF
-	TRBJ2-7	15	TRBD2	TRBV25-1	TGTGCCCTAGGGAGCGGGACGCGTAGCTCCTACGAGCAGTACTTC	CALGSGTRSSYEQYF
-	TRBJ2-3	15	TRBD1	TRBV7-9	TGTGCCAGCAGCTTACAGACAGGGGGAGCAGATACGCAGTATTTT	CASSLQTGGADTQYF
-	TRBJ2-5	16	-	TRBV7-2	TGTGCCAGCAGCTTAGGCGGGCGACTAGGACGGGAGACCCAGTACTTC	CASSLGGRLGRETQYF
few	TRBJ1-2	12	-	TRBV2	TGTGCCAGCAGTGTGGCAGGCTATGGCTACACCTTC	CASSVAGYGYTF
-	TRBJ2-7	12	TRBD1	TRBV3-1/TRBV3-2	TGTGCCAGCAGCCCCAGGGGGTACGAGCAGTACTTC	CASSPRGYEQYF
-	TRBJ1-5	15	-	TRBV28	TGTGCCAGCAGTTTAGGGGCGGGAGGCAATCAGCCCCAGCATTTT	CASSLGAGGNQPQHF
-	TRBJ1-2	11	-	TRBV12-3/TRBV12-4	TGTGCCAGCAGTCGGGCGGGTGGCTACACCTTC	CASSRAGGYTF
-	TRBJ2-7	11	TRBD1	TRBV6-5	TGTGCCAGCAGTAACCGGGACAGGGTTGACTTC	CASSNRDRVDF
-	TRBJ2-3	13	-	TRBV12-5	-	CASGLWVGAGASF
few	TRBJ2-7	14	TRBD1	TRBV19	TGTGCCAGTAGTAGATCGACAGGGGAATACGAGCAGTACTTC	CASSRSTGEYEQYF
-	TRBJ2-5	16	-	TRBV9	TGTGCCAGCAGCGTAGGGAGAGGGGGGGGCGGAGAGACCCAGTACTTC	CASSVGRGGGGETQYF
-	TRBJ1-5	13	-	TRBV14	TGTGCCAGCAGCCGGGACAGCAATCAGCCCCAGCATTTT	CASSRDSNQPQHF
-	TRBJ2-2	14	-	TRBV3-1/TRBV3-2	TGTGCCAGCAGCCTAAGGGGTGGCACCGGGGAGCTGTTTTTT	CASSLRGGTGELFF
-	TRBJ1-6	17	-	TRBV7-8	TGTGCCAGCAGCTTAGCGCAGAAGAGCTCCTATAATTCACCCCTCCACTTT	CASSLAQKSSYNSPLHF
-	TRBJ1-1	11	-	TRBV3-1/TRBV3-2	TGTGCCAGCGGCTGGAACACTGAAGCTTTCTTT	CASGWNTEAFF
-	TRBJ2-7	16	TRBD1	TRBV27	TGTGCCAGCAGTTTCTCCGGTCCCACAGGGGGCTACGAGCAGTACTTC	CASSFSGPTGGYEQYF
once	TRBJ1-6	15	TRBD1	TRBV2	TGTGCCAGCAGTGAGCAGGGACAGAAAAATTCACCCCTCCACTTT	CASSEQGQKNSPLHF
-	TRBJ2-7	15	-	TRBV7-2	TGTGCCAGCAGCTTATGGACAGCGTCGCTCTACGAGCAGTACTTC	CASSLWTASLYEQYF
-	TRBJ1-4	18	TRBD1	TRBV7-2	TGTGCCAGCAGCTTAGAGGGGACAGGCTATGCAACTAATGAAAAACTGTTTTTT	CASSLEGTGYATNEKLFF